Listed below are T cell receptor beta chains from one sample, sequenced in a study of cytomegalovirus exposure and HLA in healthy donors. Method: immunoSEQ multiplex PCR; TCRdb's copy keeps in-frame clones and lacks some. The sample includes about 140,000 clones, around 78% of them seen just once. Sequences were obtained from PBMCs. These receptors were obtained from a male donor in good health and CMV-seronegative. The CDR3 runs from the conserved cysteine through the conserved F or W. D genes are given only for firm matches.

. | TRBJ2-5 | TRBV18 | CASSPEETQYF | TGTGCCAGCTCACCAGAGGAGACCCAGTACTTC
. | TRBJ1-5 | TRBV18 | CASSPGTGNMVNQPQHF | TGTGCCAGCTCACCTGGGACTGGGAACATGGTAAATCAGCCCCAGCATTTT
TRBD1 | TRBJ2-2 | TRBV5-1 | CASSLGTGPGELFF | TGCGCCAGCAGCTTGGGGACAGGGCCCGGGGAGCTGTTTTTT
. | TRBJ2-5 | TRBV5-6 | CASSSSGTQYQETQYF | TGTGCCAGCAGTTCGTCCGGGACACAGTACCAAGAGACCCAGTACTTC
TRBD2 | TRBJ2-2 | TRBV15 | CATSRFLAGGDTGELFF | TGTGCCACCAGCAGGTTCCTAGCGGGGGGGGACACCGGGGAGCTGTTTTTT
TRBD1 | TRBJ1-2 | TRBV5-1 | CASSLNRQGYGYTF | TGCGCCAGCAGCTTAAACCGACAGGGCTATGGCTACACCTTC
. | TRBJ1-4 | TRBV5-1 | CASSLFGGGEEKLFF | TGCGCCAGCAGCTTGTTCGGGGGTGGAGAGGAAAAACTGTTTTTT
TRBD2 | TRBJ2-3 | TRBV5-1 | CASSLERGSDTQYF | TGCGCCAGCAGCTTGGAGCGGGGGTCAGATACGCAGTATTTT
. | TRBJ1-2 | TRBV6-5 | CATGVASGYTF | TGTGCCACCGGAGTGGCTTCTGGCTACACCTTC
TRBD2 | TRBJ2-4 | TRBV13 | CASSPASGENIQYF | TGTGCCAGCAGCCCCGCTAGCGGGGAGAACATTCAGTACTTC
TRBD1 | TRBJ1-2 | TRBV5-1 | CASSIDLQGAEGYGYTF | TGCGCCAGCAGCATCGACCTACAGGGGGCAGAGGGGTATGGCTACACCTTC
TRBD2 | TRBJ2-3 | TRBV6-1 | CASSAELAGTDTQYF | TGTGCCAGCAGTGCGGAACTAGCGGGAACAGATACGCAGTATTTT
TRBD1 | TRBJ1-6 | TRBV14 | CASSQGQGNNSPLHF | TGTGCCAGCAGCCAAGGACAGGGGAACAATTCACCCCTCCACTTT
. | TRBJ2-1 | TRBV11-1 | CASSLVGSSYNEQFF | TGTGCCAGCAGCTTAGTTGGCAGCTCCTACAATGAGCAGTTCTTC
. | TRBJ1-2 | TRBV6-5 | CASSSYGYTF | TGTGCCAGCAGCTCCTATGGCTACACCTTC
TRBD1 | TRBJ1-2 | TRBV6-5 | CASRPGGTGGDGYTF | TGTGCCAGCAGACCCGGGGGGACAGGGGGCGATGGCTACACCTTC
TRBD1 | TRBJ2-7 | TRBV7-8 | CASSIDRGPYEQYF | TGTGCCAGCAGCATAGACAGGGGACCCTACGAGCAGTACTTC
. | TRBJ1-2 | TRBV10-3 | CAISESGGANYGYTF | TGTGCCATCAGTGAATCTGGGGGGGCTAACTATGGCTACACCTTC
. | TRBJ2-3 | TRBV11-2 | CASSLGTNTDTQYF | TGTGCCAGCAGCTTAGGGACTAACACAGATACGCAGTATTTT
. | TRBJ1-1 | TRBV5-1 | CASSLDLQGEAFF | TGCGCCAGCAGCTTGGATCTCCAGGGTGAAGCTTTCTTT